The 4 T cell receptor beta chains listed next were all sequenced from one sample in a study of blood T cell repertoires in COVID-19. Assay: immunoSEQ multiplex PCR; the TCRdb copy retains only in-frame clones and omits some. The sample consists of around 160,000 clones, roughly 78% of them appearing once. Specimen: peripheral blood. These receptors were taken from a human donor with acute or convalescent COVID-19. The donor label of this sample is uncertain.

The chain has TRBV6-5 and TRBJ1-5, with 9 bases matching TRBD1. Germline CDR1 reads MNHEY; CDR2 reads SVGAGI. The CDR3 loop spans 12 amino acids. The V and J ends lost 8 bases and 6 bases, in that order; junction bases with no gene match: 2. The CDR3 loop is CASLQGAQPQHF. In DNA form, the CDR3 reads TGTGCCAGCTTACAGGGGGCTCAGCCCCAGCATTTT.

The chain couples TRBV11-3 to TRBJ2-1, with unresolved D. Trimming stripped 5 bases from V and 4 bases from J, with 12 bases between. The CDR3 is made up of 14 amino acids. CDR1 is SGHNT and CDR2 is YENEEA in the germline V gene. The DNA of the CDR3 is TGTGCCAGCAGCGGCCCCGCAGGATACAATGAGCAGTTCTTC. This gives the protein CASSGPAGYNEQFF.

The J gene is TRBJ1-1, the V gene TRBV7-8, with TRBD1 matching over 9 bases. V was pared by 5 bases and J by 11 bases, with 9 bases of the junction left unmatched. The CDR3 is 13 residues long. Germline CDR1 SGHVS, CDR2 FQNEAQ. CDR3: CASSRGRDREAFF. The CDR3 DNA reads TGTGCCAGCAGCCGAGGGAGGGACAGGGAGGCTTTCTTT. The full variable domain, completed using reference TRBV7-8 and TRBJ1-1, is GAGVSQSPRYKVAKRGQDVALRCDPISGHVSLFWYQQALGQGPEFLTYFQNEAQLDKSGLPSDRFFAERPEGSVSTLKIQRTQQEDSAVYLCASSRGRDREAFFGQGTRLTVV.

This clone was observed a single time. The chain employs TRBV19 and TRBJ1-4; D call uncertain. Germline V CDR1 and CDR2: LNHDA, SQIVND (reference sequence). V was shortened by 4 bases and J by 5 bases, with 11 bases between the two germline ends. The CDR3 is 14 amino acids. In DNA, the CDR3 is TGTGCCAGTAGTACGGCCCGCGGAAATGAAAAACTGTTTTTT. Its protein is CASSTARGNEKLFF.